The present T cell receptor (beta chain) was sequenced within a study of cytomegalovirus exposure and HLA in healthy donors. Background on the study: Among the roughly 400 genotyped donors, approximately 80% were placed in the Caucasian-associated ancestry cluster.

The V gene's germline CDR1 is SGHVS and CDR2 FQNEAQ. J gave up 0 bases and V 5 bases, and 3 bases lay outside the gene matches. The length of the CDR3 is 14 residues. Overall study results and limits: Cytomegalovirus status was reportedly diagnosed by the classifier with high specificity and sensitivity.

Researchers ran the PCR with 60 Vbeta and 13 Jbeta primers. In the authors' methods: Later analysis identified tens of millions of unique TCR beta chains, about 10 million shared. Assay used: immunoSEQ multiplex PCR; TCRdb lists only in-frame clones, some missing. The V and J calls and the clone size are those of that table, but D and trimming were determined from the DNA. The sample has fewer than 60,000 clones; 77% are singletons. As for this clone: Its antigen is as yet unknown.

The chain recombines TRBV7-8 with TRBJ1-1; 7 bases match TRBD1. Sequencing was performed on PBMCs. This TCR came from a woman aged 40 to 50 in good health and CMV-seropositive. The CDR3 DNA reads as TGTGCCAGCAGCGGTACAGGGGTGAACACTGAAGCTTTCTTT. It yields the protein CASSGTGVNTEAFF.